This T cell receptor (beta chain) derives from a study of blood T cells in healthy people across ages. The CDR3 contains 10 residues. Germline CDR1 reads SQVTM; CDR2 reads ANQGSEA. Trimming shortened V by 4 bases and J by 13 bases, and 11 bases separated the two germline ends. A J-beta primer mix and a sample-barcoded 5' primer were used in a second PCR of about 7 to 12 cycles. TCRdb re-analysed the 5' RACE reads in MiXCR, keeping a single row per CDR3 protein. Here the sample spans under 850,000 distinct CDR3 sequences, around 36% being singletons. The sequence came from a man aged 18 to 30 in good health. The sequencing sample was made of blood. This chain links TRBV29-1 with TRBJ2-1, with D hard to call. CDR3 DNA: TGCAGCGTTGTCCGAAAGACCCAGTTCTTC. It yields the protein CSVVRKTQFF.